Listed here are 32 T cell receptor beta chains from one sample, sequenced in a study of T cell clonotyping in hematopoietic cell transplantation. Clones were sequenced by immunoSEQ multiplex PCR, and TCRdb holds only the in-frame ones, with some missing. The table lists more than 15,000 clones, 75% to 90% of them singletons, with over 3.5% in the top ten. The source material was peripheral blood mononuclear cells. Receptor source: a middle-aged woman in good health. Some clones in this sample may be carry-over from other donors' samples.

V usage is TRBV28 and J usage is TRBJ2-7; 14 nucleotides line up with TRBD2. The germline gives CDR1 MDHEN, CDR2 SYDVKM. This CDR3 is 18 amino acids long. Trimming removed 3 bases from V and 0 bases from J; junction bases left unmatched: 7. In nucleotides, the CDR3 is TGTGCCAGCAGTTTCCCGGGACTAGCGGGAGCTGGCTCCTACGAGCAGTACTTC. This translates into CASSFPGLAGAGSYEQYF.

V and J are TRBV30 and TRBJ1-1; D gene uncertain. V lost 0 bases to trimming and J lost 7 bases, with 9 bases between them. In germline, CDR1 is GTSNPN, CDR2 SVGIG (reference sequence). The CDR3 has 12 residues. In nucleotides, the CDR3 is TGTGCCTGGAGTGTACTAGGGATTGAAGCTTTCTTT. This sequence encodes CAWSVLGIEAFF.

J is TRBJ2-3 and V is TRBV7-2, with D possibly matching TRBD2 (6 bases). The V end lost 1 base, the J end lost 10 bases, and 30 bases lay between the germline ends. CDR1 is SGHTA and CDR2 is FQGNSA in the germline V gene. The CDR3 length is 19 residues. The CDR3 DNA is TGTGCCAGCAGCTTAGGTGGAGGGTGGGGACTCCCAGACGGAGGGGCGCAGTATTTT. It yields the protein CASSLGGGWGLPDGGAQYF.

The V and J genes are TRBV27 and TRBJ1-1; possible D gene TRBD1, 6 bases. Germline assignment: CDR1 MNHEY and CDR2 SMNVEV (reference sequence). The CDR3 sequence is 13 residues long. Deletions cut 3 bases from V and 3 bases from J, with 8 bases between. CDR3 nucleotide sequence: TGTGCCAGCAGTTTCTCAGGGGACACTGAAGCTTTCTTT. Translation gives CASSFSGDTEAFF.

This clone was counted between two and nine times. The rearrangement uses TRBV11-3 and TRBJ1-1; D perhaps matches TRBD1 (5 bases). Per germline, CDR1 SGHNT and CDR2 YENEEA. The CDR3 is 13 residues long. V was trimmed by 1 base and J by 7 bases, leaving 10 bases between them. CDR3 coding DNA: TGTGCCAGCAGCTTAGCGGGGCCCCGTGAAGCTTTCTTT. This encodes CASSLAGPREAFF.

This rearrangement joins TRBV6-5 to TRBJ1-5, with D perhaps matching TRBD1 (6 bases). Germline V gives CDR1 MNHEY, CDR2 SVGAGI. The germline V and J ends were trimmed by 7 bases and 5 bases, with 12 bases remaining between them. The CDR3 loop spans 13 amino acids. The CDR3 nucleotides are TGTGCCAGCATGAGGGGGAGAGATCAGCCCCAGCATTTT. This translates into CASMRGRDQPQHF.

The V call is TRBV10-3, the J call TRBJ2-7, with 9 bases aligning to TRBD1. This CDR3 has 15 residues. V was clipped by 0 bases and J by 5 bases; unmatched bases: 5. From germline, CDR1 is ENHRY and CDR2 SYGVKD. The CDR3 region is CAISESMGQGNEQYF. The CDR3 coding sequence is TGTGCCATCAGTGAGTCGATGGGACAGGGCAACGAGCAGTACTTC.

This chain uses TRBV30 with TRBJ1-5; D unclear. CDR3 size: 13 residues. Germline lookup yields CDR1 GTSNPN and CDR2 SVGIG (reference sequence). The ends were cut back, 2 bases at V and 5 bases at J, with 10 bases in the middle. This CDR3 is CAWSRRADQPQHF. The CDR3 bases are TGTGCCTGGAGTCGGAGGGCAGATCAGCCCCAGCATTTT.

This rearrangement joins TRBV11-3 to TRBJ2-6; TRBD2 aligns across 13 bases. Germline loops: CDR1 SGHNT, CDR2 YENEEA. The CDR3 extends over 18 amino acids. After removal of 5 bases from V and 4 bases from J, the junction contained 8 bases not matched to a gene. The CDR3 spells CASSPWTSGRPGANVLTF. The CDR3 nucleotides are TGTGCCAGCAGCCCATGGACTAGCGGGAGACCCGGGGCCAACGTCCTGACTTTC.

The V and J genes are TRBV10-3 and TRBJ1-2; D possibly corresponds to TRBD1 (5 bases). The CDR3 loop spans 11 amino acids. Deletions cut 7 bases from V and 8 bases from J, with 11 bases between. Germline V gene sequence: CDR1 ENHRY, CDR2 SYGVKD. The CDR3 protein is CAIMEGRGYTF. The CDR3 coding sequence is TGTGCCATCATGGAGGGGAGGGGCTACACCTTC.

This clone was found a few times. The V gene is TRBV4-3, the J gene TRBJ1-3, with TRBD1 as a possible D gene (5 bases). This CDR3 is built from 17 residues. Germline V gene sequence: CDR1 LGHNA, CDR2 YSLEER. V lost 3 bases and J 3 bases, leaving 18 bases between the germline ends. The CDR3 reads CASSQRFGGRSGNTIYF. In DNA, the CDR3 is TGCGCCAGCAGCCAGAGGTTTGGGGGTAGAAGTGGAAACACCATATATTTT.

The V and J genes are TRBV6-1 and TRBJ2-1; 11 positions match TRBD2. Germline V gives CDR1 MNHNS, CDR2 SASEGT. With V trimmed by 3 bases and J by 8 bases, 9 bases remained unmatched. The CDR3 is made up of 16 amino acids. CDR3 loop: CASSEVAGGSRDEQFF. The CDR3 DNA is TGTGCCAGCAGTGAGGTAGCGGGGGGGAGTAGGGATGAGCAGTTCTTC.

J is TRBJ2-7 and V is TRBV28; TRBD2 aligns across 7 bases. The J segment lost 1 base and the V segment lost 6 bases, leaving 12 bases of the junction unmatched. The CDR3 has 16 residues. From germline, CDR1 is MDHEN and CDR2 SYDVKM. The CDR3 bases are TGTGCCAGCAGCCCCTCCGGCAGGGAGGGATCCTACGAGCAGTACTTC. Its translation is CASSPSGREGSYEQYF. The entire variable domain, with the rest obtained from reference TRBV28 and TRBJ2-7, is as follows: DVKVTQSSRYLVKRTGEKVFLECVQDMDHENMFWYRQDPGLGLRLIYFSYDVKMKEKGDIPEGYSVSREKKERFSLILESASTNQTSMYLCASSPSGREGSYEQYFGPGTRLTVT.

This chain links TRBV7-9 with TRBJ2-3; D might be TRBD1 (5 bases). The length of the CDR3 is 16 residues. Trimming pared 5 bases from V and 14 bases from J, leaving 29 bases between. Germline V lookup: CDR1 SEHNR, CDR2 FQNEAQ (reference sequence). As DNA, the CDR3 is TGTGCCAGCAGCCCCTCTTTCCAGGGATTACTCGAGAGGTGGTATTTT. It encodes CASSPSFQGLLERWYF. Full variable domain (remainder filled in from reference TRBV7-9 and TRBJ2-3): DTGVSQNPRHKITKRGQNVTFRCDPISEHNRLYWYRQTLGQGPEFLTYFQNEAQLEKSRLLSDRFSAERPKGSFSTLEIQRTEQGDSAMYLCASSPSFQGLLERWYFGPGTRLTVL.

The V gene is TRBV5-1, the J gene TRBJ1-2; D remains unclear. Germline-derived CDR1 and CDR2 are SGHRS and YFSETQ. V shed 5 bases and J shed 6 bases, with 17 bases lying between them. This CDR3 is built from 14 residues. The CDR3 loop is CASRPAGSPDGYTF. For the CDR3, the DNA is TGCGCCAGCAGACCCGCCGGAAGCCCCGATGGCTACACCTTC. The full variable domain, completed using reference TRBV5-1 and TRBJ1-2, is KAGVTQTPRYLIKTRGQQVTLSCSPISGHRSVSWYQQTPGQGLQFLFEYFSETQRNKGNFPGRFSGRQFSNSRSEMNVSTLELGDSALYLCASRPAGSPDGYTFGSGTRLTVV.

Only a few counts were recorded for this clone. The chain couples TRBV7-8 to TRBJ1-3; the match to TRBD1 covers 7 bases. Germline CDR1 reads SGHVS; CDR2 reads FQNEAQ. This CDR3 contains 14 residues. With 5 bases clipped from V and 7 bases from J, the junction kept 8 bases outside the gene matches. The CDR3 loop reads CASSPMTGRNTIYF. CDR3 bases: TGTGCCAGCAGCCCAATGACAGGGCGTAACACCATATATTTT.

J is TRBJ1-2 and V is TRBV5-6; no reliable D call. CDR1 and CDR2 (germline): SGHDT, YYEEEE. V was shortened by 1 base and J by 8 bases, with 12 bases between the two germline ends. This CDR3 spans 13 amino acids. The CDR3 protein is CASSLTVPYGYTF. CDR3 in DNA: TGTGCCAGCAGCTTGACAGTTCCCTACGGCTACACCTTC.

The chain links TRBV7-6 to TRBJ1-2; D unresolved. Trimming took off 5 bases at V and 5 bases at J, with 15 bases between the two ends. The CDR3 has 14 amino acids. Germline V CDR1 and CDR2: SGHVS, FNYEAQ. The CDR3 bases are TGTGCCAGCAGCCCCACTAGACTGTGGTATGGCTACACCTTC. Translated, it gives CASSPTRLWYGYTF.

The CDR3 here is CASTRAGGSMEQYF. CDR3 nucleotides: TGTGCCAGCACCCGAGCGGGAGGGTCGATGGAGCAGTACTTC. The chain uses TRBV7-6 and TRBJ2-7; TRBD2 agrees at 10 bases. The CDR3 contains 14 residues. Germline V gene sequence: CDR1 SGHVS, CDR2 FNYEAQ. Trimming at V came to 7 bases and at J to 7 bases, leaving 10 bases not matched to a gene.

The chain uses TRBV28 and TRBJ2-1; TRBD1 matches at 11 bases. The V and J ends lost 3 bases and 7 bases, in that order; junction bases with no gene match: 8. CDR3 length: 16 residues. The germline gives CDR1 MDHEN, CDR2 SYDVKM. The CDR3 loop is CASSFWGQGGRNEQFF. CDR3 nucleotides: TGTGCCAGCAGTTTTTGGGGACAGGGGGGCAGAAATGAGCAGTTCTTC. The variable domain in full, with the rest retrieved from reference TRBV28 and TRBJ2-1, is DVKVTQSSRYLVKRTGEKVFLECVQDMDHENMFWYRQDPGLGLRLIYFSYDVKMKEKGDIPEGYSVSREKKERFSLILESASTNQTSMYLCASSFWGQGGRNEQFFGPGTRLTVL.

The chain is built from TRBV30 and TRBJ1-2, with 8 positions matching TRBD1. Trimming took 8 bases from V and 5 from J; bases not matched to a gene: 1. The CDR3 covers 10 residues. In germline, CDR1 is GTSNPN, CDR2 SVGIG (reference sequence). The chain's CDR3 is CAGQGYGYTF. In DNA form, the CDR3 reads TGTGCCGGACAGGGATATGGCTACACCTTC.

The chain is built from TRBV13 and TRBJ2-1; 7 nucleotides align to TRBD1. Losses at the gene ends were 4 bases for V and 1 base for J; bases not matched to a gene: 10. The CDR3 consists of 17 residues. Germline CDR1 PRHDT, CDR2 FYEKMQ (reference sequence). In DNA form, the CDR3 reads TGTGCCAGCAGCTCAGAGAACAGGGGTGGTTCCTACAATGAGCAGTTCTTC. It specifies CASSSENRGGSYNEQFF.

The J gene is TRBJ2-3, the V gene TRBV19; D is tentatively TRBD1 or TRBD2 (6 bases each). Trimming pared 4 bases from V and 0 bases from J, leaving 14 bases between. Germline CDR1 LNHDA, CDR2 SQIVND (reference sequence). The CDR3 is 16 residues long. The CDR3 here is CASSTGRGRSTDTQYF. The CDR3 bases are TGTGCCAGTAGTACCGGAAGGGGGAGGAGCACAGATACGCAGTATTTT.

The chain couples TRBV9 to TRBJ2-3; D is possibly TRBD2 (5 bases). The germline CDR1 and CDR2 sequences are SGDLS and YYNGEE. The CDR3 has 13 amino acids. The V end lost 4 bases, the J end lost 3 bases, and 9 bases lay between the germline ends. CDR3 residues: CASSHEGTDTQYF. In nucleotides, the CDR3 is TGTGCCAGCAGCCACGAGGGAACAGATACGCAGTATTTT.

The CDR3 DNA is TGTGCCAGCAGCCTTGGGACAGGAGCGGACATTCAGTACTTC. This gives the protein CASSLGTGADIQYF. The chain combines TRBV7-9 with TRBJ2-4, with 8 bases aligning to TRBD1. The CDR3 length is 14 residues. The trim removed 5 bases at V and 8 bases at J, leaving 8 bases unmatched. Germline V gene data show CDR1 as SEHNR and CDR2 as FQNEAQ (reference sequence).

This clone was seen once. The V and J genes are TRBV7-2 and TRBJ1-5; unclear D gene. Looked up from germline, CDR1 is SGHTA and CDR2 is FQGNSA. Trimming removed 0 bases at V and 0 bases at J, with 12 bases between. The CDR3 sequence is 17 residues long. The CDR3 nucleotides read TGTGCCAGCAGCTTAGCGCGCAGCCTTTATAGCAATCAGCCCCAGCATTTT. As protein: CASSLARSLYSNQPQHF.

The chain couples TRBV6-5 to TRBJ1-2, with TRBD1 matching 9 bases. Losses at the gene ends were 6 bases for V and 4 bases for J; bases not matched to a gene: 9. CDR3 length: 15 residues. Looked up from germline, CDR1 is MNHEY and CDR2 is SVGAGI. The CDR3 is CASSHPGQGIYGYTF. In DNA, the CDR3 is TGTGCCAGCAGCCACCCGGGACAGGGAATCTATGGCTACACCTTC.

This clone came up a few times. The chain couples TRBV11-2 to TRBJ2-1, with D uncertain. The V end was cut by 5 bases, the J end by 6 bases, with 8 bases between. This CDR3 spans 12 amino acids. CDR1 and CDR2 from the germline V gene are SGHAT and FQNNGV. CDR3 sequence (DNA): TGTGCCAGCAGCCCGGGCCTCAATGAGCAGTTCTTC. Protein: CASSPGLNEQFF.

The V and J genes are TRBV7-9 and TRBJ1-1, with 11 bases lining up with TRBD1. Unmatched junction bases numbered 10, after V lost 8 bases and J lost 5 bases. CDR3 length: 15 amino acids. CDR1 SEHNR and CDR2 FQNEAQ come from the germline V gene (reference sequence). CDR3 sequence (DNA): TGTGCCAGCGGGGGACAGGGGGTTGGCGGGACTGAAGCTTTCTTT. Its protein product is CASGGQGVGGTEAFF.

This chain uses TRBV6-5 with TRBJ2-2, with 8 bases lining up with TRBD2. CDR1 is MNHEY, CDR2 SVGAGI, per germline. CDR3 length: 15 amino acids. J lost 5 bases, V lost 3 bases, and 5 bases had no gene match. The CDR3 DNA sequence: TGTGCCAGCAGTTATGACGGGAGGGTTACCGGGGAGCTGTTTTTT. It specifies CASSYDGRVTGELFF.

This chain links TRBV19 with TRBJ1-2; 7 bases match TRBD1. The ends lost 4 bases at V and 2 bases at J; junction bases unmatched: 4. The CDR3 extends over 14 amino acids. In germline, CDR1 is LNHDA, CDR2 SQIVND (reference sequence). CDR3 amino acids: CASSTRGRNYGYTF. CDR3 coding DNA: TGTGCCAGTAGTACGAGGGGGCGCAACTATGGCTACACCTTC. The variable domain in full, completed from reference TRBV19 and TRBJ1-2, reads DGGITQSPKYLFRKEGQNVTLSCEQNLNHDAMYWYRQDPGQGLRLIYYSQIVNDFQKGDIAEGYSVSREKKESFPLTVTSAQKNPTAFYLCASSTRGRNYGYTFGSGTRLTVV.

This clone occurred once. V gene TRBV7-3 combines with J gene TRBJ2-1; D is uncertain. The CDR3 is made up of 15 amino acids. Germline CDR1 is SGHTA and CDR2 is FQGTGA. V dropped 4 bases and J dropped 0 bases, with 10 bases sitting between them. CDR3 protein: CASSSSGRSYNEQFF. CDR3 coding DNA: TGTGCCAGCAGCTCGTCGGGTCGCTCCTACAATGAGCAGTTCTTC.